Listed below are T cell receptor beta chains from one sample, sequenced in a study of CD8 T cells in Susac syndrome. TCRdb fed the immunoSEQ multiplex PCR reads into MiXCR, producing one record per CDR3 protein. This repertoire shows approximately 77,000 distinct CDR3 sequences, about 93% found once; its top ten account for approximately 0.52%. The source material was CD4+ T cells from PBMCs. Every receptor here comes from a human donor with Susac syndrome. Both conserved end residues are part of each CDR3. D genes are given only for firm matches. Clone size is given for some rows only: seen once, a few or many times, or a class if the clone is expanded.

TRBJ2-7	.	.	TRBV6-5	TGTGCCAGCAGTACACGGGGGAGCTCCTACGAGCAGTACTTC	CASSTRGSSYEQYF
TRBJ2-1	TRBD2	.	TRBV29-1	TGCAGCGTTGTCCGGGAGGGCCGATACAATGAGCAGTTCTTC	CSVVREGRYNEQFF
TRBJ1-1	.	.	TRBV6-2/TRBV6-3	TGTGCCAGTCAAGAGACAGGCTCGAACACTGAAGCTTTCTTT	CASQETGSNTEAFF
TRBJ1-5	.	.	TRBV9	TGTGCCAGCAGCGTGGGTGGGGTCCAGGATCAGCCCCAGCATTTT	CASSVGGVQDQPQHF
TRBJ2-3	TRBD2	.	TRBV20-1	TGCAGTGCTAGCAAGCGGGAGCGTAGCACAGATACGCAGTATTTT	CSASKRERSTDTQYF
TRBJ2-3	TRBD1	.	TRBV19	TGTGCCAGTAGTATAGAAACAGGGGGAACAGATACGCAGTATTTT	CASSIETGGTDTQYF
TRBJ2-4	.	.	TRBV4-3	TGCGCCAGCAGCCAAGTCGCTGGGGCCAAAAACATTCAGTACTTC	CASSQVAGAKNIQYF
TRBJ2-4	.	.	TRBV18	TGTGCCAGCTCACCTTCGGGTACTGCCAAAAACATTCAGTACTTC	CASSPSGTAKNIQYF
TRBJ2-3	.	.	TRBV14	TGTGCCAGCAGCCAACGGCACGGGGGTAGCACAGATACGCAGTATTTT	CASSQRHGGSTDTQYF
TRBJ2-5	TRBD2	.	TRBV7-2	TGTGCCAGCAGCTTACTAGCGGGCGAGACCCAGTACTTC	CASSLLAGETQYF
TRBJ2-3	.	.	TRBV4-2	TGTGCCAGCAGCCAAGCTCTGCTAGCAGATACGCAGTATTTT	CASSQALLADTQYF
TRBJ2-6	.	.	TRBV7-2	TGTGCCAGCAGCTTAGATCGGGGTGGGGCCAACGTCCTGACTTTC	CASSLDRGGANVLTF
TRBJ2-3	TRBD2	.	TRBV12-3/TRBV12-4	TGTGCCAGCAGTTTCCGGGGTAGCGGGAGTACAGATACGCAGTATTTT	CASSFRGSGSTDTQYF
TRBJ1-2	.	.	TRBV20-1	TGCAGTGCCCCCGGGGTCAGTGACGGCTATGGCTACACCTTC	CSAPGVSDGYGYTF
TRBJ2-4	TRBD2	.	TRBV20-1	TGCAGTGCTGTGACGGGGGGTACCATAGCCAAAAACATTCAGTACTTC	CSAVTGGTIAKNIQYF
TRBJ2-1	.	once	TRBV6-1	TGTGCCAGCACGACTAGGGATGAGCAGTTCTTC	CASTTRDEQFF
TRBJ1-1	.	.	TRBV10-3	TGTGCCATCAGTCCTCGAGAACAGAACACTGAAGCTTTCTTT	CAISPREQNTEAFF
TRBJ2-3	TRBD1	.	TRBV2	TGTGCCAGCAGTGATGGGGCAGGGGGCATAGTTGATACGCAGTATTTT	CASSDGAGGIVDTQYF
TRBJ2-2	.	once	TRBV7-3	TGTGCCAGCAGCTTAGGGACGGGGGAGAACGGCGGGGAGCTGTTTTTT	CASSLGTGENGGELFF
TRBJ2-4	.	once	TRBV11-1	TGTGCCAGCAGCTTAGCGCGACCTGGGGCGGCCAAAAACATTCAGTACTTC	CASSLARPGAAKNIQYF
TRBJ2-1	.	few	TRBV5-1	TGCGCCAGCAGCTTGTTACTCGACAATGAGCAGTTCTTC	CASSLLLDNEQFF
TRBJ2-5	.	.	TRBV29-1	TGCAGCGGGAAGGGACTGTCGGAGACCCAGTACTTC	CSGKGLSETQYF
TRBJ2-2	TRBD1	.	TRBV12-3/TRBV12-4	TGTGCCAGCAGTCGACAGGGAATCGGGTACGGGGAGCTGTTTTTT	CASSRQGIGYGELFF
TRBJ1-5	TRBD1	.	TRBV19	TGTGCCAGTAGTCTCCGGGACAGGGATCAGCCCCAGCATTTT	CASSLRDRDQPQHF
TRBJ1-2	.	.	TRBV27	TGTGCCAGCAGTTTGGGGGCGCACTATGGCTACACCTTC	CASSLGAHYGYTF
TRBJ2-6	.	.	TRBV24-1	TGTGCCACCAGTGGGACTCTTGGGGCCAACGTCCTGACTTTC	CATSGTLGANVLTF
TRBJ2-3	TRBD2	.	TRBV7-2	TGTGCCAGCAGCTTAGCGCTAGCGGGGGGGGAAACAGATACGCAGTATTTT	CASSLALAGGETDTQYF
TRBJ1-1	.	.	TRBV6-6	TGTGCCAGTTTCACTTACATGAACACTGAAGCTTTCTTT	CASFTYMNTEAFF
TRBJ2-3	.	.	TRBV12-2	TGTGCAAGTCGAGGGCGGGAGTGCACAGATACGCAGTATTTT	CASRGRECTDTQYF
TRBJ2-3	.	.	TRBV20-1	TGCAGTGCTAGTGGCGGGTTGGACGCAGATACGCAGTATTTT	CSASGGLDADTQYF
TRBJ2-5	.	.	TRBV7-2	TGTGCCAGCAGCTTACTTCGGAAAGAGGCCCAGTACTTC	CASSLLRKEAQYF
TRBJ1-6	.	.	TRBV3-1	TGTGCCAGCAGCCGCGTAGATAATTCACCCCTCCACTTT	CASSRVDNSPLHF
TRBJ2-1	.	.	TRBV28	TGTGCCAGCGGCTTCCCAGGGTCCTACAATGAGCAGTTCTTC	CASGFPGSYNEQFF
TRBJ2-1	TRBD2	.	TRBV2	TGTGCCAGCAGAGAGCGGGAGAAAAGCAATGAGCAGTTCTTC	CASREREKSNEQFF
TRBJ2-1	TRBD2	.	TRBV20-1	TGCAGTGCTAGAGATCGGACTAGCGGGGGGACCTACAATGAGCAGTTCTTC	CSARDRTSGGTYNEQFF
TRBJ2-2	TRBD2	.	TRBV5-1	TGCGCCAGCAGTGGACTAGCATCCACCGGGGAGCTGTTTTTT	CASSGLASTGELFF
TRBJ2-5	.	.	TRBV28	TGTGCCAGCAGTTCAAGCAAACTCCAACTAGCGACCCAGTACTTC	CASSSSKLQLATQYF
TRBJ2-3	TRBD2	.	TRBV5-4	TGTGCCAGCAGCCCTGGACTAGCGGGAGTAACAGATACGCAGTATTTT	CASSPGLAGVTDTQYF
TRBJ2-7	.	.	TRBV7-2	TGTGCCAGCAGCTTTACGGAGACAGGTCCTTTTAGGTACGAGCAGTACTTC	CASSFTETGPFRYEQYF
TRBJ2-2	TRBD1	.	TRBV9	TGTGCCAGCAGCGTCCGACAGGGGAACACCGGGGAGCTGTTTTTT	CASSVRQGNTGELFF
TRBJ2-3	TRBD2	.	TRBV24-1	TGTGCCACCAGTGAACGGACTAGCGGCACAGATACGCAGTATTTT	CATSERTSGTDTQYF
TRBJ1-5	.	.	TRBV7-9	TGTGCCAGCAGCCCCCTGGGCAATCAGCCCCAGCATTTT	CASSPLGNQPQHF
TRBJ2-7	.	.	TRBV20-1	TGCAGTGCTAGAGAATCCGGGGGCGGCCTCGGGCAGTACTTC	CSARESGGGLGQYF
TRBJ1-2	.	.	TRBV27	TGTGCCAGCAGTCGACAACTGGCAGGGCGAAACTATGGCTACACCTTC	CASSRQLAGRNYGYTF
TRBJ2-7	TRBD1	.	TRBV3-1	TGTGCCAGCAGCTGGCAGGGGGCCCACGAGCAGTACTTC	CASSWQGAHEQYF
TRBJ2-1	TRBD2	.	TRBV20-1	TGCAGTGCAGAACTAGCGGGACCGTACAATGAGCAGTTCTTC	CSAELAGPYNEQFF
TRBJ2-2	.	once	TRBV6-5	TGTGCCAGCAGTTACTCGGGGAACACCGGGGAGCTGTTTTTT	CASSYSGNTGELFF
TRBJ2-1	TRBD2	.	TRBV28	TGTGCCAGCAGTTTTAGACTAGCGGGGCACAATGAGCAGTTCTTC	CASSFRLAGHNEQFF